These T cell receptor beta chains were read from a single sample in a study of vaccination effects on CD4 cells after COVID-19. This table comes from immunoSEQ multiplex PCR, and its TCRdb copy is limited to in-frame clones, with some not included. This table has tens of thousands of clones, roughly 70% appearing once. For these TCRs, the target antigens are not known. The starting material was CD4+ T cells from PBMCs cultured with SARS-CoV-2 spike peptides, obtained before COVID-19 vaccination. These receptor sequences come from a human donor who received a COVID-19 vaccine. Each CDR3 is given without its conserved first and last residue.

v_call: TRBV5-3; j_call: TRBJ1-4; cdr3_aa: ARSLVPNEKLF
v_call: TRBV4-1; j_call: TRBJ2-1; cdr3_aa: ASSQVVGRSYEQF
v_call: TRBV4-2; j_call: TRBJ2-6; cdr3_aa: ASSRDSAGANVLT
v_call: TRBV28; j_call: TRBJ2-1; cdr3_aa: ASTQGFWQDHDNEQF
v_call: TRBV7-2; j_call: TRBJ1-5; cdr3_aa: ASSHGAMGRLSNQPQH
v_call: TRBV5-8; j_call: TRBJ2-5; cdr3_aa: ASSSGQGGMKETQY
v_call: TRBV18; j_call: TRBJ2-4; cdr3_aa: ASSAEAKNIQY
v_call: TRBV7-2; j_call: TRBJ1-5; cdr3_aa: ASSLEQVNQPQH
v_call: TRBV4-1; j_call: TRBJ1-4; cdr3_aa: ASSLRRLIRDFQEGNEKLF
v_call: TRBV2; j_call: TRBJ1-5; cdr3_aa: ASRVGQGRWNQPQH
v_call: TRBV5-1; j_call: TRBJ1-1; cdr3_aa: ASSLLGHTEAF
v_call: TRBV18; j_call: TRBJ2-1; cdr3_aa: ASSPPARPSGNEQF
v_call: TRBV5-1; j_call: TRBJ2-5; cdr3_aa: ASRIAPQETQY
v_call: TRBV30; j_call: TRBJ1-2; cdr3_aa: AWSVRGTYGYT
v_call: TRBV2; j_call: TRBJ1-2; cdr3_aa: ASTGGKVNGYT
v_call: TRBV3-1/TRBV3-2; j_call: TRBJ1-1; cdr3_aa: ASSPRTVNTEAF
v_call: TRBV14; j_call: TRBJ2-5; cdr3_aa: ASSPVRSGGLQETQY
v_call: TRBV5-1; j_call: TRBJ2-6; cdr3_aa: ASSLGGTGANVLT
v_call: TRBV6-1; j_call: TRBJ2-3; cdr3_aa: ASSETAGDTQY
v_call: TRBV28; j_call: TRBJ1-4; cdr3_aa: ASSGPNEKLF
v_call: TRBV6-2/TRBV6-3; j_call: TRBJ2-3; cdr3_aa: ASSYESGTTQY
v_call: TRBV7-7; j_call: TRBJ1-1; cdr3_aa: ASSKDRNTEAF
v_call: TRBV3-1/TRBV3-2; j_call: TRBJ2-1; cdr3_aa: ASSLRGEGINNEQF
v_call: TRBV19; j_call: TRBJ2-1; cdr3_aa: ASSIPLLSYNEQF
v_call: TRBV20-1; j_call: TRBJ2-3; cdr3_aa: SASRLAGDSTDTQY
v_call: TRBV7-2; j_call: TRBJ2-3; cdr3_aa: ASSLEGTRTDTQY
v_call: TRBV30; j_call: TRBJ2-1; cdr3_aa: AWKGPSGRDIQQF
v_call: TRBV7-8; j_call: TRBJ1-5; cdr3_aa: ASSPFVDRLNQPQH
v_call: TRBV2; j_call: TRBJ2-7; cdr3_aa: ASRADSSYEQY
v_call: TRBV5-1; j_call: TRBJ1-5; cdr3_aa: ASSSGTGNQPQH
v_call: TRBV15; j_call: TRBJ1-3; cdr3_aa: ATSRWGRRRENTIY
v_call: TRBV15; j_call: TRBJ1-4; cdr3_aa: ATSRGTEEKLF
v_call: TRBV28; j_call: TRBJ1-5; cdr3_aa: ASLPLPGKKWH